The 3 T cell receptor beta chains given below trace back to one sample, sequenced in a study of T-cell memory formation after mild COVID-19. One entry per CDR3 protein results from TCRdb running MiXCR on the 5' RACE reads. The table lists 400,000 to 500,000 distinct CDR3 sequences, 20% of them singletons, with 7.5% to 9.5% in the top ten. Input material: PBMCs or a T cell subset sorted from them (not recorded which). The source of these receptors is an adult woman who had mild COVID-19 (a few samples of this study predate the infection). Cell type and time point are not known.

The chain employs TRBV4-3 and TRBJ2-7; D is uncertain. V lost 1 base, J lost 5 bases, and 9 bases lay in between. This CDR3 has 13 amino acids. Looked up from germline, CDR1 is LGHNA and CDR2 is YSLEER. The CDR3 nucleotides are TGCGCCAGCAGCCAAGCGGTAGGTCACGAGCAGTACTTC. It is translated as CASSQAVGHEQYF.

The gene calls are TRBV12-3 or TRBV12-4 and TRBJ2-5, with D tentatively TRBD2 (8 bases). The CDR3 loop spans 15 amino acids. The V end was cut by 5 bases, the J end by 7 bases, with 20 bases between. Here the CDR3 DNA reads TGTGCCAGCAGTGGGGCCAGGGGGACTAGGGGGACCCAGTACTTC. Its protein is CASSGARGTRGTQYF.

This clonotype was seen only a few times. J is TRBJ2-7 and V is TRBV5-4; 8 nucleotides line up with TRBD2. The ends lost 4 bases at V and 1 base at J; junction bases unmatched: 4. The CDR3 totals 14 residues. Per the germline V gene, CDR1 is SGHNT and CDR2 is YYREEE (reference sequence). CDR3 DNA sequence: TGTGCCAGCAGCGAGCGGGAGTGGTCCTACGAGCAGTACTTC. It specifies CASSEREWSYEQYF. The full variable domain, its missing parts supplied by reference TRBV5-4 and TRBJ2-7, is ETGVTQSPTHLIKTRGQQVTLRCSSQSGHNTVSWYQQALGQGPQFIFQYYREEENGRGNFPPRFSGLQFPNYSSELNVNALELDDSALYLCASSEREWSYEQYFGPGTRLTVT.